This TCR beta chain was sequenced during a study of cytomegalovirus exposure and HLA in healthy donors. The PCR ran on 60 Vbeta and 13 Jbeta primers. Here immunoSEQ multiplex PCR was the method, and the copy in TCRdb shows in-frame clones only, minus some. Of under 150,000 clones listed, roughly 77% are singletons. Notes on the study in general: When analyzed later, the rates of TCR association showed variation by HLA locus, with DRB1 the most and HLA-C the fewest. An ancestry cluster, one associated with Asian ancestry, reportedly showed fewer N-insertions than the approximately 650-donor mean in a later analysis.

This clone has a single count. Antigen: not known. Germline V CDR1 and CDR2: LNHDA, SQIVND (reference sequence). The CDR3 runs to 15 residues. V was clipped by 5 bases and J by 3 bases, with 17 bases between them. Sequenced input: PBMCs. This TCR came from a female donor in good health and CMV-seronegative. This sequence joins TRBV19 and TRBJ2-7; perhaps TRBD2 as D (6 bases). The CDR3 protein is CASSVDGTFFYEQYF. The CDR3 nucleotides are TGTGCCAGTAGTGTCGACGGGACTTTCTTCTACGAGCAGTACTTC.